The 32 T cell receptor beta chains listed next were all sequenced from one sample in a study of siplizumab effects on memory and regulatory T cells. The assay was immunoSEQ multiplex PCR, and TCRdb's table has in-frame clones only and misses some. This table has some 87,000 clones, 80% to 90% appearing once. Sequences were obtained from CD4+ T cells sorted from blood. The receptors originated from a human donor in good health.

The V and J genes are TRBV5-1 and TRBJ1-2; D may be TRBD1 (6 bases). The CDR3 is made up of 14 amino acids. CDR1 SGHRS and CDR2 YFSETQ come from the germline V gene. Trimming pared 3 bases from V and 7 bases from J, leaving 16 bases between. The CDR3 reads CASSYDTGSLGYTF. In DNA, the CDR3 is TGCGCCAGCAGCTATGATACAGGGTCCCTTGGCTACACCTTC. Variable domain in full (rest from reference TRBV5-1 and TRBJ1-2): KAGVTQTPRYLIKTRGQQVTLSCSPISGHRSVSWYQQTPGQGLQFLFEYFSETQRNKGNFPGRFSGRQFSNSRSEMNVSTLELGDSALYLCASSYDTGSLGYTFGSGTRLTVV.

The chain is built from TRBV9 and TRBJ1-5, with D possibly TRBD1 on 6 matching bases. The CDR3 loop spans 14 amino acids. V was shortened by 0 bases and J by 6 bases, with 10 bases between the two germline ends. The germline V gene has CDR1 SGDLS and CDR2 YYNGEE. This CDR3 is CASSVGGAGQPQHF. CDR3 bases: TGTGCCAGCAGCGTAGGGGGGGCGGGTCAGCCCCAGCATTTT.

This clone was seen a handful of times. The rearrangement uses TRBV25-1 and TRBJ1-5; D may be TRBD1 (5 bases). CDR3 size: 13 residues. Germline loops: CDR1 MGHDK, CDR2 SYGVNS. Deletions cut 4 bases from V and 7 bases from J, with 11 bases between. The CDR3 sequence: CASSGQPFQPQHF. Here the CDR3 DNA reads TGTGCCAGCAGTGGACAGCCCTTCCAGCCCCAGCATTTT. Complete variable domain (other parts from reference TRBV25-1 and TRBJ1-5): EADIYQTPRYLVIGTGKKITLECSQTMGHDKMYWYQQDPGMELHLIHYSYGVNSTEKGDLSSESTVSRIRTEHFPLTLESARPSHTSQYLCASSGQPFQPQHFGDGTRLSIL.

This chain joins TRBV6-1 and TRBJ1-3, with 8 nucleotides matching TRBD1. V shed 3 bases, J shed 4 bases, and the junction held 8 bases outside the gene matches. The CDR3 consists of 16 residues. The germline V gene has CDR1 MNHNS and CDR2 SASEGT. The CDR3 DNA is TGTGCCAGCAGTGAGCGGGACAGGCAAACGGGAAACACCATATATTTT. This codes for CASSERDRQTGNTIYF.

The CDR3 reads CASSERASEQYF. CDR3 coding DNA: TGCGCCAGCAGTGAGCGGGCTTCCGAGCAGTACTTC. The genes are TRBV10-2 and TRBJ2-7; D remains ambiguous. V was trimmed by 2 bases and J by 6 bases, leaving 8 bases between them. Germline assignment: CDR1 WSHSY and CDR2 SAAADI. The CDR3 is 12 amino acids.

The chain couples TRBV12-2 to TRBJ2-5; the tabulated D call, TRBD2, remains unverified against the DNA. TRBV12-2 is shown as a pseudogene. This CDR3 has 12 amino acids. CDR3 nucleotides: TGTGCAAGTCGCTCCTTAACCGGGAGTTTTTACTTC. The encoded protein is CASRSLTGSFYF.

There are many counts of this clone. The J gene is TRBJ2-2, the V gene TRBV7-8, with D tentatively TRBD1 or TRBD2 (5 bases each). With 5 bases removed from V and 4 bases from J, the gap between germline ends came to 11 bases. The CDR3 consists of 14 residues. Germline assignment: CDR1 SGHVS and CDR2 FQNEAQ. CDR3 in DNA: TGTGCCAGCAGCCTGACGGGGCTCACCGGGGAGCTGTTTTTT. Translation gives CASSLTGLTGELFF. The full variable domain, rest sourced from reference TRBV7-8 and TRBJ2-2, is GAGVSQSPRYKVAKRGQDVALRCDPISGHVSLFWYQQALGQGPEFLTYFQNEAQLDKSGLPSDRFFAERPEGSVSTLKIQRTQQEDSAVYLCASSLTGLTGELFFGEGSRLTVL.

The chain links TRBV6-1 to TRBJ2-3; TRBD1 matches at 11 bases. V lost 5 bases to trimming and J lost 3 bases; unmatched junction nucleotides: 1. Germline CDR1 and CDR2: MNHNS and SASEGT. The CDR3 is made up of 14 amino acids. CDR3 region: CASSWDRGTDTQYF. For the CDR3, the DNA is TGTGCCAGCAGTTGGGACAGGGGGACAGATACGCAGTATTTT.

The chain employs TRBV28 and TRBJ2-5; possibly TRBD2 for D (6 bases). Germline V gives CDR1 MDHEN, CDR2 SYDVKM. The CDR3 runs to 15 residues. V dropped 3 bases and J dropped 5 bases, with 16 bases sitting between them. CDR3 in amino acids: CASSFSTSSGETQYF. CDR3 sequence (DNA): TGTGCCAGCAGTTTCAGTACTAGCTCGGGCGAGACCCAGTACTTC.

This chain links TRBV14 with TRBJ1-2; D remains ambiguous. Trimming left V 3 bases short and J 2 bases short, with 10 bases between. The CDR3 totals 14 residues. Germline V gives CDR1 SGHDN, CDR2 FVKESK. CDR3 sequence: CASSHSRANYGYTF. In nucleotides, the CDR3 is TGTGCCAGCAGCCATAGTAGGGCGAACTATGGCTACACCTTC.

The chain is built from TRBV27 and TRBJ1-4; tentatively, D is TRBD1 (5 bases). This CDR3 is built from 14 residues. Between the trimmed V and J ends, which lost 6 bases and 6 bases, there was a span of 14 bases. Germline CDR1 MNHEY, CDR2 SMNVEV (reference sequence). The CDR3 bases are TGTGCCAGCAGCCCGACAGTCGTTTATGAAAAACTGTTTTTT. Translation: CASSPTVVYEKLFF.

The chain combines TRBV6-1 with TRBJ2-3; D gene unclear. V lost 7 bases and J 0 bases, leaving 8 bases between the germline ends. Germline CDR1 and CDR2: MNHNS and SASEGT. The CDR3 has 13 amino acids. The CDR3 bases are TGTGCCAGCACAAGGCAGAGCACAGATACGCAGTATTTT. Amino acid sequence: CASTRQSTDTQYF.

This clone has only one observation. The chain is built from TRBV5-1 and TRBJ1-2; D is possibly TRBD1 (5 bases). The germline V gene has CDR1 SGHRS and CDR2 YFSETQ. The V and J ends lost 7 bases and 4 bases respectively, with 17 bases between them. The CDR3 runs to 14 residues. The CDR3 loop is CASSFKEGSYGYTF. Written as DNA, the CDR3 is TGCGCCAGCTCCTTCAAGGAGGGGTCCTATGGCTACACCTTC.

This chain uses TRBV6-1 with TRBJ1-5, with D uncertain. Germline CDR1 and CDR2: MNHNS and SASEGT. The CDR3 is made up of 12 amino acids. V was clipped by 6 bases and J by 5 bases, with 8 bases between them. The CDR3: CASRDGDQPQHF. CDR3 coding DNA: TGTGCCAGCAGGGATGGGGATCAGCCCCAGCATTTT.

The CDR3: CASTINLGQGETEAFF. The CDR3 DNA sequence: TGTGCCAGCACCATAAACCTCGGACAGGGAGAAACTGAAGCTTTCTTT. The genes are TRBV7-9 and TRBJ1-1; 8 bases fit TRBD1. From germline, CDR1 is SEHNR and CDR2 FQNEAQ (reference sequence). The CDR3 is 16 amino acids. V lost 7 bases and J lost 5; bases outside the gene matches: 15.

J is TRBJ2-6 and V is TRBV19; perhaps TRBD1 as D (6 bases). CDR1 and CDR2 from the germline V gene are LNHDA and SQIVND (reference sequence). V lost 0 bases, J lost 0 bases, and 9 bases lay in between. The CDR3 is 17 residues long. This CDR3 is CASSIEHRDSGANVLTF. The CDR3 region has the DNA TGTGCCAGTAGTATAGAACACAGGGACTCTGGGGCCAACGTCCTGACTTTC.

Only one count was recorded for this clone. This rearrangement joins TRBV4-3 to TRBJ2-3; D is ambiguous. The V gene lost 4 bases and the J gene lost 1 base, with 12 bases spanning the gap. The germline V gene has CDR1 LGHNA and CDR2 YSLEER. The CDR3 totals 15 residues. The CDR3 loop is CASSRNRPGTDTQYF. In DNA, the CDR3 is TGCGCCAGCAGCCGTAACCGCCCGGGCACAGATACGCAGTATTTT.

This clone was observed a few times. The chain couples TRBV5-1 to TRBJ2-3; D possibly corresponds to TRBD2 (6 bases). This CDR3 is 17 amino acids long. Trimming removed 0 bases at V and 2 bases at J, with 16 bases between. Germline assignment: CDR1 SGHRS and CDR2 YFSETQ. CDR3 in DNA: TGCGCCAGCAGCTTGGGGGTCATACCGGGACTCACAGATACGCAGTATTTT. Its protein is CASSLGVIPGLTDTQYF.

The chain joins TRBV18 to TRBJ2-2; D is unclear. Trimming pared 3 bases from V and 4 bases from J, leaving 9 bases between. In germline, CDR1 is KGHSH, CDR2 LQKENI. CDR3 length: 14 residues. The chain's CDR3 is CASSPGASTGELFF. Written as DNA, the CDR3 is TGTGCCAGCTCACCTGGAGCTTCCACCGGGGAGCTGTTTTTT.

The rearrangement links TRBV2 to TRBJ2-7, with D perhaps matching TRBD1 (6 bases). Germline V gene data show CDR1 as SNHLY and CDR2 as FYNNEI. The V end was cut by 6 bases, the J end by 3 bases, with 9 bases between. The CDR3 covers 12 residues. The CDR3 sequence is CASSSDSYEQYF. The DNA for the CDR3 is TGTGCCAGCAGCTCGGACAGCTACGAGCAGTACTTC.

V usage is TRBV6-1 and J usage is TRBJ1-2; 8 nucleotides align to TRBD1. Germline CDR1 MNHNS, CDR2 SASEGT. Losses at the gene ends were 3 bases for V and 5 bases for J; bases not matched to a gene: 8. The CDR3 totals 15 residues. CDR3 DNA sequence: TGTGCCAGCAGTGATTGGGCAGGGGGCGGGTATGGCTACACCTTC. Its translation is CASSDWAGGGYGYTF.

The rearrangement joins TRBV18 to TRBJ1-4, with D possibly matching TRBD1 (5 bases). Germline V gene data show CDR1 as KGHSH and CDR2 as LQKENI. The V end was cut by 3 bases, the J end by 8 bases, with 19 bases between. CDR3 length: 16 amino acids. The CDR3 region is CASSPPEGRVYEKLFF. The CDR3 DNA follows: TGTGCCAGCTCACCCCCTGAAGGCAGGGTGTACGAAAAACTGTTTTTT.

V is TRBV9 and J is TRBJ2-5; tentative D call: TRBD2 (5 bases). The germline V and J ends were trimmed by 0 bases and 4 bases, with 13 bases remaining between them. Germline V gene lookup returns CDR1 SGDLS and CDR2 YYNGEE. CDR3 size: 15 residues. DNA of the CDR3: TGTGCCAGCAGCGTAGGGGCTTCGGGAAGAGAGACCCAGTACTTC. It yields the protein CASSVGASGRETQYF.

The chain carries TRBV29-1 and TRBJ2-3, with 7 bases that match TRBD2. Germline V gives CDR1 SQVTM, CDR2 ANQGSEA. This CDR3 is built from 12 residues. CDR3 sequence: CSISSGLDTQYF. The CDR3 region has the DNA TGCAGTATTAGTAGCGGGCTGGATACGCAGTATTTT.

The chain combines TRBV5-4 with TRBJ2-5; 10 bases map to TRBD2. The CDR3 is made up of 15 amino acids. Germline CDR1 is SGHNT and CDR2 is YYREEE (reference sequence). V was pared by 0 bases and J by 11 bases, with 10 bases of the junction left unmatched. The CDR3, as DNA: TGTGCCAGCAGCTTGGTAGTCCTAGCGGGAGAGGGGCAGTACTTC. Translating gives CASSLVVLAGEGQYF.

The chain links TRBV19 to TRBJ1-2, with TRBD1 as a possible D gene (6 bases). The V and J ends lost 4 bases and 4 bases respectively, with 16 bases between them. CDR1 and CDR2 (germline): LNHDA, SQIVND (reference sequence). There are 15 residues in the CDR3. The DNA for the CDR3 is TGTGCCAGTAGTAGCCGCAGGGGCGCCTCCTATGGCTACACCTTC. It codes for CASSSRRGASYGYTF.

The chain links TRBV6-5 to TRBJ2-7, with 8 nucleotides matching TRBD1. V shed 4 bases and J 3 bases; nucleotides not matched to a gene: 5. CDR3 length: 14 amino acids. The germline gives CDR1 MNHEY, CDR2 SVGAGI. The CDR3 here is CASSSTGVCYEQYF. CDR3 DNA sequence: TGTGCCAGCAGTTCGACAGGGGTTTGCTACGAGCAGTACTTC.

This chain links TRBV19 with TRBJ2-5; TRBD2 might be the D (6 bases). The CDR3 is 16 residues long. With 3 bases removed from V and 1 base from J, the gap between germline ends came to 15 bases. CDR1 and CDR2 from the germline V gene are LNHDA and SQIVND (reference sequence). This CDR3 is CASSISGASVQETQYF. CDR3 in DNA: TGTGCCAGTAGTATTAGTGGGGCTAGCGTCCAAGAGACCCAGTACTTC. The whole variable domain, filled in from reference TRBV19 and TRBJ2-5, reads DGGITQSPKYLFRKEGQNVTLSCEQNLNHDAMYWYRQDPGQGLRLIYYSQIVNDFQKGDIAEGYSVSREKKESFPLTVTSAQKNPTAFYLCASSISGASVQETQYFGPGTRLLVL.

V and J are TRBV4-1 and TRBJ2-5, with TRBD2 identical over 9 bases. The CDR3 totals 16 residues. In germline, CDR1 is MGHRA, CDR2 YSYEKL. J was trimmed by 3 bases and V by 1 base; bases with no gene match: 6. CDR3 bases: TGCGCCAGCAGCCAAGGGTTACAGCGGGGGGAAGAGACCCAGTACTTC. Its translation is CASSQGLQRGEETQYF.

This clone has only one observation. The chain uses TRBV6-6 and TRBJ2-7; D tentatively fits TRBD1 or TRBD2 (5 bases each). Trimming shortened V by 0 bases and J by 0 bases, and 12 bases separated the two germline ends. This CDR3 spans 16 amino acids. Germline V CDR1 and CDR2: MNHNY, SVGAGI (reference sequence). CDR3 DNA sequence: TGTGCCAGCAGTTACTCGAACGGGGACGCCTCCTACGAGCAGTACTTC. Translation gives CASSYSNGDASYEQYF.

This chain links TRBV29-1 with TRBJ1-3; no definite D call. Germline V gene sequence: CDR1 SQVTM, CDR2 ANQGSEA. The V and J ends lost 4 bases and 0 bases respectively, with 4 bases between them. The CDR3 is 12 residues long. The CDR3 sequence is CSVGTSGNTIYF. The CDR3 DNA follows: TGCAGCGTTGGGACCTCTGGAAACACCATATATTTT.

Note on this clone: Because it lacks the conserved phenylalanine or tryptophan at the end, this CDR3 is likely a read error. No DNA is shown, since the ends of the CDR3 on it are uncertain; the CDR3 is the one TCRdb lists. The V and J genes are TRBV6-5 and TRBJ1-1. The CDR3 totals 10 residues, both ends included. The germline V gene encodes CDR1 MNHEY and CDR2 SVGAGI. CDR3 sequence reads: CASSDRVEYL.